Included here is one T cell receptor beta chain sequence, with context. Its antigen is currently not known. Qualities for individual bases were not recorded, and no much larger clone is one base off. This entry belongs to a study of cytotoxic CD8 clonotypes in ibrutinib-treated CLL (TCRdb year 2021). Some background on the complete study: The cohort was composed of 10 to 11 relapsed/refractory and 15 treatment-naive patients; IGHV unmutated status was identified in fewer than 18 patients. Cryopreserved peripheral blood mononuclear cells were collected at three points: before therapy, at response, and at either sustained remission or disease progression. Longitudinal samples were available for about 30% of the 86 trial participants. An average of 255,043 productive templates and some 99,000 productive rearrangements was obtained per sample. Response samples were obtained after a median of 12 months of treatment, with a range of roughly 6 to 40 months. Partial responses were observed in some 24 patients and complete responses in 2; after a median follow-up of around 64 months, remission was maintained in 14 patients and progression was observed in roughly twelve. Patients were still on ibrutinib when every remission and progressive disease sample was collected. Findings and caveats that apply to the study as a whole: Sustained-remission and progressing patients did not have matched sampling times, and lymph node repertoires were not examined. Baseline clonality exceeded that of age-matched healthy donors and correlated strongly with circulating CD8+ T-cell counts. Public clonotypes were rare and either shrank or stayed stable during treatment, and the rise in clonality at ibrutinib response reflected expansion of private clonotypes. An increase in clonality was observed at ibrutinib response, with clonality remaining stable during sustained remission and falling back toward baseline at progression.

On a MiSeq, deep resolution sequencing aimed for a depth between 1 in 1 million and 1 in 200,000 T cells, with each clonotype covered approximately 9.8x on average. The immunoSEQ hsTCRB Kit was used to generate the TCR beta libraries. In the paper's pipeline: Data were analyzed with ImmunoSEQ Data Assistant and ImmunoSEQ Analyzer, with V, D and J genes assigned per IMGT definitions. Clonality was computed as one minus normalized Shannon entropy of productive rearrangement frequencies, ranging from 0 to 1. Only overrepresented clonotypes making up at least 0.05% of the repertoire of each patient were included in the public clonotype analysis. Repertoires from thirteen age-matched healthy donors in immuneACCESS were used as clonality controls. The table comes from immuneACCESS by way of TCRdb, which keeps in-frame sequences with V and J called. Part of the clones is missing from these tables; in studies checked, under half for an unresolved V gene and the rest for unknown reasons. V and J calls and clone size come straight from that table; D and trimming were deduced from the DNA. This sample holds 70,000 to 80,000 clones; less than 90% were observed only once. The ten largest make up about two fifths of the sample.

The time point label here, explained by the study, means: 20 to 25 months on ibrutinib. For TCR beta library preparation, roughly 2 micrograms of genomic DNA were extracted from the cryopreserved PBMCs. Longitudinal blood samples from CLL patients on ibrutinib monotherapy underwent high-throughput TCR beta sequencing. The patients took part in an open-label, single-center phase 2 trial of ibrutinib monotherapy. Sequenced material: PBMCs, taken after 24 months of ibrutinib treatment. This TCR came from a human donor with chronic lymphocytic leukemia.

The CDR3 loop reads CASSLVSLSNEKLFF. The DNA is TGTGCCAGCAGCTTGGTGTCCCTATCAAATGAAAAACTGTTTTTT. This sequence uses TRBV5-5 and TRBJ1-4, with the D gene not confidently named. The junction carries 11 bases between V and J, which are trimmed by 0 bases and 5 bases respectively. The germline V gene (reference sequence) supplies CDR1 SGHKS and CDR2 YYEKEE. Including cysteine and phenylalanine, the CDR3 has 15 amino acids. The DNA shown is the 45-base CDR3, in frame from base 1.